The rows below give T cell receptor beta chains drawn from one sample of a study of OX40 agonist ivuxolimab in advanced cancers. Assay: immunoSEQ multiplex PCR; the TCRdb copy retains only in-frame clones and omits some. The table shows roughly 56,000 clones, with less than 90% occurring only once. Sequences were derived from CD4+ or CD8+ T cells sorted from blood, sampled in a trial of the OX40 agonist ivuxolimab. The origin of the receptors is an adult with an advanced solid tumor such as melanoma, head and neck, liver or kidney cancer. Both conserved end residues are part of each CDR3. A D gene is named only where the DNA matches it firmly. Clone size is shown for a subset of rows, as once, few, many or a class of expanded clone.

d_call clone_size j_call v_call cdr3_nt cdr3_aa
TRBD1 . TRBJ1-1 TRBV5-6 TGTGCCAGCAGCCTCCTTTCCGGGGGACAGGACACTGAAGCTTTCTTT CASSLLSGGQDTEAFF
. . TRBJ2-7 TRBV4-1 TGCGCCAGCAGCCAAGAACCGAACTCCTACGAGCAGTACTTC CASSQEPNSYEQYF
. . TRBJ2-1 TRBV6-1 TGTGCCAGCAAGCAGGGTGGGAATGAGCAGTTCTTC CASKQGGNEQFF
. . TRBJ1-1 TRBV7-2 TGTGCCAGCAGCCCACCCGGGACTTCAGTAGCTTTCTTT CASSPPGTSVAFF
TRBD1 . TRBJ1-2 TRBV7-9 TGTGCCAGCAGCTTTCTCGACAGGGAGGTAGACTATGGCTACACCTTC CASSFLDREVDYGYTF
. . TRBJ2-1 TRBV5-1 TGCGCCAGCAGCTTGGGGGTAACTAGCCTGAGCCGGAATGAGCAGTTCTTC CASSLGVTSLSRNEQFF
. . TRBJ2-2 TRBV5-4 TGTGCCAGCAGTCCCAACCGAGTAGTGAGTACCGGGGAGCTGTTTTTT CASSPNRVVSTGELFF
. . TRBJ2-3 TRBV29-1 TGCAGCGTTGAAATCGGGGCCAGCACAGATACGCAGTATTTT CSVEIGASTDTQYF
. . TRBJ1-4 TRBV7-9 TGTGCCAGCAGCTTAATCTCAACTAATGAAAAACTGTTTTTT CASSLISTNEKLFF
TRBD2 . TRBJ2-3 TRBV27 TGTGCCAGCAGCCAATTACTAGCGGGGAAGGCAGATACGCAGTATTTT CASSQLLAGKADTQYF
TRBD2 once TRBJ2-1 TRBV5-8 TGTGCCAGCAGCTTGGTTTGGCTAGCGGGGGGCTCTTACAATGAGCAGTTCTTC CASSLVWLAGGSYNEQFF
TRBD2 . TRBJ2-7 TRBV7-9 TGTGCCAGCAGCCCTAGCGGAAGCTCCTACGAGCAGTACTTC CASSPSGSSYEQYF
TRBD2 once TRBJ2-1 TRBV2 TGTGCCAGCAGTAAGCGGGAGGGCCGGGATGAGCAGTTCTTC CASSKREGRDEQFF
. . TRBJ2-2 TRBV10-1 TGCGCCAGCTCGAAGAACACCGGGGAGCTGTTTTTT CASSKNTGELFF
. . TRBJ2-7 TRBV2 TGTGCCAGCAGTGAAGGATTAGCAGGGTTTAACTACTTC CASSEGLAGFNYF
TRBD1 few TRBJ1-5 TRBV2 TGTGCCAGCAGGACTGACAGGGGCCCTCCCCCCCAGCATTTT CASRTDRGPPPQHF
. . TRBJ1-1 TRBV11-2 TGTGCCAGCAGCTTATCGCCAGGGAACACTGAAGCTTTCTTT CASSLSPGNTEAFF
. . TRBJ1-1 TRBV5-1 TGCGCCAGCAGCTCATCTCAGGGGAACACTGAAGCTTTCTTT CASSSSQGNTEAFF
. . TRBJ1-2 TRBV7-3 TGTGCCAGCAGCTTAGCGTCTACCGGACCCTATGGCTACACCTTC CASSLASTGPYGYTF
. . TRBJ1-1 TRBV27 TGTGCCAGCACAGGGGCAGGGGCCTCCCGCACTGAAGCTTTCTTT CASTGAGASRTEAFF
TRBD1 . TRBJ1-1 TRBV10-3 TGTGCCATCAGTGCCCGACAGGGGGTTGAAGCTTTCTTT CAISARQGVEAFF
TRBD1 . TRBJ2-1 TRBV7-2 TGTGCCAGCACATCCGGCCAGGGGGCGCGGTCTGAGCAGTTCTTC CASTSGQGARSEQFF
. . TRBJ1-1 TRBV19 TGTGCCAGTAGTACTAAGGGCCCCGCGAGCACTGAAGCTTTCTTT CASSTKGPASTEAFF
. . TRBJ1-4 TRBV7-8 TGTGCCAGCAGCTCCTTCTGGGACGGAAAACTGTTTTTT CASSSFWDGKLFF
. . TRBJ2-1 TRBV5-1 TGCGCCAGCAGTTTGGGACTTAACCTCGGTGAGCAGTTCTTC CASSLGLNLGEQFF
TRBD1 medium-sized TRBJ1-5 TRBV7-6 TGTGCCAGCAGCCCGGGACAGGCCCTTAGCAATCAGCCCCAGCATTTT CASSPGQALSNQPQHF
. . TRBJ2-3 TRBV5-5 TGTGCCAGCACCTTAGACGACGGCACAGATACGCAGTATTTT CASTLDDGTDTQYF
. . TRBJ2-3 TRBV7-8 TGTGCCAGCAGCTTACGGAGAGTCACAGATACGCAGTATTTT CASSLRRVTDTQYF
. . TRBJ2-2 TRBV5-1 TGCGCCAGCAGCTTGGCCGACAGGGAGGGCGGGGAGCTGTTTTTT CASSLADREGGELFF
TRBD2 . TRBJ2-2 TRBV7-3 TGTGCCAGCAGCTTAACATCCAGCGGGGTCACCGGGGAGCTGTTTTTT CASSLTSSGVTGELFF
. . TRBJ1-4 TRBV9 TGTGCCAGCAACGGGGAGGGAGGGGATGAAAAACTGTTTTTT CASNGEGGDEKLFF
TRBD1 . TRBJ2-2 TRBV15 TGTGCCACCCACCGGGACAGGCGGGCCGGGGAGCTGTTTTTT CATHRDRRAGELFF
. . TRBJ1-1 TRBV2 TGTGCCAGCAGAGAAAACACTGAAGCTTTCTTT CASRENTEAFF
. . TRBJ2-2 TRBV18 TGTGCCAGCTCACTGTCCCGGGGCGCGAACACCGGGGAGCTGTTTTTT CASSLSRGANTGELFF
TRBD2 . TRBJ2-7 TRBV4-1 TGCGCCAGCAGCGAAAGACTAGCGGGAGACGAGCAGTACTTC CASSERLAGDEQYF
. . TRBJ2-1 TRBV7-7 TGTGCTAGCAGCTTGGACTCGTACAATGAGCAGTTCTTC CASSLDSYNEQFF
TRBD2 . TRBJ2-5 TRBV11-2 TGTGCCAGCAGCTCCGGACTAGCGGGAAAAGTGACCCAGTACTTC CASSSGLAGKVTQYF
. . TRBJ2-7 TRBV28 TGTGCCAGCAGTTTAGTAGCGTCTGAGCAGTACTTC CASSLVASEQYF
TRBD1 . TRBJ1-2 TRBV7-2 TGTGCCAGCAGCTTAGAGGGGACAGGGGGCGTGGACTATGGCTACACCTTC CASSLEGTGGVDYGYTF
TRBD2 . TRBJ2-3 TRBV7-8 TGTGCCAGCAGCTTCACAGCGGGGGGATTCACAGATACGCAGTATTTT CASSFTAGGFTDTQYF
TRBD1 few TRBJ2-7 TRBV4-1 TGCGCCAGCAGCCAAGAGTCTAGGGGGCGGAACGAGCAGTACTTC CASSQESRGRNEQYF
TRBD1 once TRBJ1-2 TRBV6-5 TGTGCCAGCAGCAATTCGGCAGGGGGGAACTATGGCTACACCTTC CASSNSAGGNYGYTF
TRBD2 few TRBJ2-5 TRBV29-1 TGCAGCGTTGCGGGGCTAGCGGGGTACCAAGAGACCCAGTACTTC CSVAGLAGYQETQYF
. . TRBJ2-1 TRBV12-5 TGTGCTAGTGGCCAAAACAATGAGCAGTTCTTC CASGQNNEQFF
. . TRBJ2-5 TRBV4-1 TGCGCCAGCAGCCAAGATGGCGCAGGGCGAGAGACCCAGTACTTC CASSQDGAGRETQYF
TRBD2 few TRBJ2-1 TRBV7-9 TGTGCCAGCAGCTTGAGCGGGAGTACGTCTGAGCAGTTCTTC CASSLSGSTSEQFF
. . TRBJ2-2 TRBV25-1 TGTGCCAGCAGTGAATGGGCGGGGGCCGGCGGGGAGCTGTTTTTT CASSEWAGAGGELFF
TRBD1 . TRBJ1-3 TRBV4-1 TGCGCCAGCAGCCAGGACAGGGCCTCTGGAAACACCATATATTTT CASSQDRASGNTIYF
TRBD1 . TRBJ1-5 TRBV19 TGTGCCAGTAGTATAGTCCTACAGGGGGGCCTCAATCAGCCCCAGCATTTT CASSIVLQGGLNQPQHF
. . TRBJ1-1 TRBV5-4 TGTGCCAGCACCCTGCAACGGGGCGCAAGGACTGAAGCTTTCTTT CASTLQRGARTEAFF
. . TRBJ2-1 TRBV7-9 TGTGCCGGCGGGTGGGCAGGGCGCCATGAGCAGTTCTTC CAGGWAGRHEQFF
. . TRBJ1-2 TRBV19 TGTGCCAGTAGTACCCCCCGAGGCGACCGGGGAGGCTACACCTTC CASSTPRGDRGGYTF
TRBD1 . TRBJ1-2 TRBV28 TGTGCCAGCAGCGAGGGAACAGGGGGTTACAACTACTATGGCTACACCTTC CASSEGTGGYNYYGYTF
. . TRBJ2-3 TRBV29-1 TGCAGCGTCGCAGGGGGGGGTCCGACGCAGTATTTT CSVAGGGPTQYF
TRBD2 . TRBJ2-5 TRBV2 TGTGCCAGCATGAGAAGGACTAGACAAGAGACCCAGTACTTC CASMRRTRQETQYF
TRBD2 once TRBJ2-7 TRBV7-9 TGTGCCAGCAGCTTAGCCGGGACTAACGAGCAGTACTTC CASSLAGTNEQYF
TRBD2 . TRBJ2-1 TRBV2 TGTGCCAGCAGGGGGACTAGCGGGAAGAACAATGAGCAGTTCTTC CASRGTSGKNNEQFF
TRBD1 . TRBJ2-7 TRBV5-1 TGCGCCAGCAGCAGGGACAGGGTTGGCTACGAGCAGTACTTC CASSRDRVGYEQYF
TRBD1 . TRBJ2-3 TRBV10-3 TGTGCCATCAGTTTGGACAGGGGGCAGGTAGATACGCAGTATTTT CAISLDRGQVDTQYF
TRBD1 few TRBJ2-7 TRBV6-1 TGTGCCACCACCAGGGACAGTAATACCTACGAGCAGTACTTC CATTRDSNTYEQYF